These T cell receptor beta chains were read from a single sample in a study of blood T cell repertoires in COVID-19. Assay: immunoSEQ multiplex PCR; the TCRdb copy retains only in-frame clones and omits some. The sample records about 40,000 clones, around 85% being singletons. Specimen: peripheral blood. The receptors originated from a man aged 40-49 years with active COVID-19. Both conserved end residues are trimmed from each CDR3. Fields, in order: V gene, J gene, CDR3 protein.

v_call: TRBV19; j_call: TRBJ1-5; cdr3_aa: ASRGIQQGTGNQPQH
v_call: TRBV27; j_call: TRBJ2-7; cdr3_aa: ASSPSGLTYEQY
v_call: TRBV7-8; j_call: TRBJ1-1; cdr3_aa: ASSLASGWAEAF
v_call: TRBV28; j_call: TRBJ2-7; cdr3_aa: ASSPTYDRGTAYEQY
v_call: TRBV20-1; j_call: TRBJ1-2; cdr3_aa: SADTEYGYT
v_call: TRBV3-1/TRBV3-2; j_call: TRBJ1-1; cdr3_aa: ASSQAQWRKTF
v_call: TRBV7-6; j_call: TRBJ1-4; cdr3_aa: ASSLGRDNEKLF
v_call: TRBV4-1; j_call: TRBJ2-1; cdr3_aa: ASSQSPAGLYNEQF
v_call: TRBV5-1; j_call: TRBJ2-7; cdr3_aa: ASSLAGTNSYEQY
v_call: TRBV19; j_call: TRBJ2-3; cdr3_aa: ASSFGTSGSGDTQY
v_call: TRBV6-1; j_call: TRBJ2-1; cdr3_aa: ASSEGSSAKQF
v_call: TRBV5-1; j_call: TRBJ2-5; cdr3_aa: ASSVAQTSGTRETQY
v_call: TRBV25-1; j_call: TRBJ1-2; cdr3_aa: ASSATGLGNYGYT
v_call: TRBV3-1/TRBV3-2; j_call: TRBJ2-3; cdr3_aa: ASSQDLQGEDTQY
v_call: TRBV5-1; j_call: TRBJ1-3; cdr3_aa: ASSFEGDGNTIY